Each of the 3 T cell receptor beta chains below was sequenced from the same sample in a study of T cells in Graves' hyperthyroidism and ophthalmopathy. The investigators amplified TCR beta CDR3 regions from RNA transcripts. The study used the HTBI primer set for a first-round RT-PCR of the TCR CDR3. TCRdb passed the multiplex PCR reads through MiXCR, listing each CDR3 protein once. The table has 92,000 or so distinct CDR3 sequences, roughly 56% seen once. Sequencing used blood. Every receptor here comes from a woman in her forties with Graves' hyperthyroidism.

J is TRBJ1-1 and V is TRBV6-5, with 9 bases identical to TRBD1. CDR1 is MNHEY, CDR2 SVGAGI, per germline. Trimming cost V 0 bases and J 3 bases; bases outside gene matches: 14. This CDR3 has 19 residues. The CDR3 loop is CASSYSGSDRGIWHTEAFF. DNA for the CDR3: TGTGCCAGCAGTTACTCGGGCAGCGACAGGGGGATCTGGCACACTGAAGCTTTCTTT.

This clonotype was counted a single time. This chain's CDR3 is CASSLGPATNEKLFF. The CDR3 nucleotides are TGTGCCAGCAGCTTGGGCCCGGCAACTAATGAAAAACTGTTTTTT. V gene TRBV7-9 combines with J gene TRBJ1-4; D is undetermined. Germline CDR1 is SEHNR and CDR2 is FQNEAQ (reference sequence). The CDR3 is 15 amino acids. Trimming pared 3 bases from V and 0 bases from J, leaving 8 bases between.

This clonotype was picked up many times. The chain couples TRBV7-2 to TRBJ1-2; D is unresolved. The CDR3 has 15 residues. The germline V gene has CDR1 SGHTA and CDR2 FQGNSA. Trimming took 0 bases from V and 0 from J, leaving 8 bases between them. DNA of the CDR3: TGTGCCAGCAGCTTAGCCCCCGGAGCTAACTATGGCTACACCTTC. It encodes CASSLAPGANYGYTF.